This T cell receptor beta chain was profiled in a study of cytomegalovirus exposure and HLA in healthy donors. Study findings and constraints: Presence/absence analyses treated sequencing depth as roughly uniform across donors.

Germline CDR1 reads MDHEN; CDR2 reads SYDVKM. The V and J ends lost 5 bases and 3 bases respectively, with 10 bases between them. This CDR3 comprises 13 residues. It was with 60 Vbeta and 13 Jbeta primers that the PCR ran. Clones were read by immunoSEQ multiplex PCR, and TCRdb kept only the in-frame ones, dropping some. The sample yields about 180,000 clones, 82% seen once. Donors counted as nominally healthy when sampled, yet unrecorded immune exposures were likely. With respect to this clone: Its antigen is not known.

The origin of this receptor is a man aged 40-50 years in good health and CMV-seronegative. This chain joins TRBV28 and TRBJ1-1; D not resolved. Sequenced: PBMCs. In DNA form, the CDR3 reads TGTGCCAGCAGTCTTACAGCTTACACTGAAGCTTTCTTT. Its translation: CASSLTAYTEAFF.